This T cell receptor (beta chain) comes out of a study of vaccination and CD4 T cells after COVID-19. Overall study: Post-vaccine specimens were obtained a median 72 days after dose two (range 14 to 241).

Concerning this clonotype itself: Its antigen is currently unknown.

Germline trimming cut 6 bases from V and 3 bases from J; bases unmatched to any gene: 11. Germline V lookup: CDR1 SGHVS, CDR2 FQNEAQ. CDR3 length: 16 residues. Sequenced with the Oncomine TCR Beta short-read assay was DNA taken from cultured CD4+ T cells. TCRdb ran MiXCR on the PCR reads and lists one entry per CDR3 protein. The data contain 8,500 to 9,500 distinct CDR3 sequences, about 50% of them seen just once; the ten biggest clones take up 9.5% to 13%. The treatment was: roughly 11-day PBMC culture with coronavirus spike peptide pools or control peptides (ViraFEST assay). During the years 2011-2018, before the COVID-19 pandemic, the unexposed donor's CD4+ T cells were collected. Half-medium replacement with fresh IL-2 medium took place on days 3 and 7.

The TCR sequence derives from a human donor in good health. The genes are TRBV7-8 and TRBJ1-2; 9 bases are shared with TRBD1. Sequencing was carried out using CD4+ T cells from blood, cultured in vitro. CDR3: CASSYRGRNLDYGYTF. DNA of the CDR3: TGTGCCAGCAGTTACAGGGGGCGGAACCTTGACTATGGCTACACCTTC.